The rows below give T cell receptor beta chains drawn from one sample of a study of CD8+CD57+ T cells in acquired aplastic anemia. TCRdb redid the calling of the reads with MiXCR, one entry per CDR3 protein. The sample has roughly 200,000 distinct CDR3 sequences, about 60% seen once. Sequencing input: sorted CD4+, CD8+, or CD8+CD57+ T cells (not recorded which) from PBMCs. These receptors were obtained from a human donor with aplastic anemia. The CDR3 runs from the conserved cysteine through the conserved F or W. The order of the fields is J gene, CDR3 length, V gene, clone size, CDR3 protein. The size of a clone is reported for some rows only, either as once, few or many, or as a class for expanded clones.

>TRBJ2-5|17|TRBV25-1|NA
CASSEVWENEGQETQYF
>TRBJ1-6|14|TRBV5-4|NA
CASGVDKGNSPLHF
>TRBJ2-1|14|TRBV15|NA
CATSREQRYNEQFF
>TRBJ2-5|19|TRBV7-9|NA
CASSPRLTDRGQYQETQYF
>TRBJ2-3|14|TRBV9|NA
CASSVGHRTDTQYF
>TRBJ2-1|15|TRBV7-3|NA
CASSPRDRGLDEQFF
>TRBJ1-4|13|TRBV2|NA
CASSEGTNEKLFF
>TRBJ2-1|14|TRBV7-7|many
CASSLEGSYNEQFF
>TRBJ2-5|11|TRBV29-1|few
CSVGSLETQYF
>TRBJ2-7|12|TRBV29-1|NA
CSVGPSVGEQYF
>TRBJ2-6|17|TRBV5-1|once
CASSSEGSHSGANVLTF
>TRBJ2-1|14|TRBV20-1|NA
CSAERDPPYNEQFF
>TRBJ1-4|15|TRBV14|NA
CASSQVLHGVEKLFF
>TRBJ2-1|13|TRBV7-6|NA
CAWGDSSYNEQFF
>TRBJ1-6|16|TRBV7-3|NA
CASSLTGGWNNSPLHF
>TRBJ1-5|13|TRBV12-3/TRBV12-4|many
CASSGGGGQPQHF
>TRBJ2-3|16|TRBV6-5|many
CASSYSPAGLTDTQYF
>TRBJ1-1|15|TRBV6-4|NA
CASSEKGGAQAEAFF
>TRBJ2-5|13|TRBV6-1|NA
CASSNRDRQTQYF
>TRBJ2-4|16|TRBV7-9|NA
CASSLMPHPVGDIQYF
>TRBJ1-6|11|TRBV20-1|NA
CSARADPVSHF
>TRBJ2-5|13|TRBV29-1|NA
CSAPTSAVETQYF
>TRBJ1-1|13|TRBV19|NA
CASSKAPNTEAFF
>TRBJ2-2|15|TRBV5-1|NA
CASSLIQGHTGELFF
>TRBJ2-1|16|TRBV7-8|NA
CASSLGASGGAYEQFF
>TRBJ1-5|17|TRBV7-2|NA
CASSQGQGGLSNQPQHF
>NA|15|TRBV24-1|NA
CATGDSGTGNNEQFF
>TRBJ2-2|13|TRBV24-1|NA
CATRGQGTGELFF
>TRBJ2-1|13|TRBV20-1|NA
CSASTLRRNEQFF
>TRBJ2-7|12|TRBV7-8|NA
CASTPGEGEQYF
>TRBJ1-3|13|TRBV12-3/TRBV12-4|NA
CASSFSSGNTIYF
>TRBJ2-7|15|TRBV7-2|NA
CASSHPGLAGGEQYF
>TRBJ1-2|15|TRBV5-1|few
CASSLGGAEDYGYTF
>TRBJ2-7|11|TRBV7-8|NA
CASSQSYGQYF
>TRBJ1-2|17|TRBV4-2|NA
CASSPQRDSYSNYGYTF
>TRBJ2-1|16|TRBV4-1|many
CASSQEASEPYNEQFF
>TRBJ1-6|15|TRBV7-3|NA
CASSQHSHNQSPLHF
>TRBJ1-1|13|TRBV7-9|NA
CASTQGSYTEAFF
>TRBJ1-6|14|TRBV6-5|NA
CASSLRGLNSPLHF
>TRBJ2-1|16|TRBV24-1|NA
CATSDYGTSVGNEQFF
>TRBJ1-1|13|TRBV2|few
CASEGQLNTEAFF
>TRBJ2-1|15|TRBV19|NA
CASSVSSGVNNEQFF
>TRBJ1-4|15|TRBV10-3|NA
CAISERSGGGEKLFF
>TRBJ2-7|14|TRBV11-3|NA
CASSFVGTDYEQYF